Listed here is a single TCR beta chain. The CDR3 has 13 residues. Per the germline V gene, CDR1 is WSHSY and CDR2 is SAAADI. Trimming removed 6 bases at V and 5 bases at J, with 8 bases between. This specimen belongs to a study of blood T cell repertoires in COVID-19. The overall study: Samples came from the United States, Italy and Spain, spanning acute and convalescent COVID-19. PBMCs, B-cell-depleted T cells, or T cells provided the cDNA or gDNA that made up the material.

Study processing details: Reference gene primer amplification gave estimated nucleated cell counts. Profiling relied on immunoSEQ multiplex PCR, and the TCRdb table lists in-frame clones only, not all of them. From that table come the V and J calls and clone size; the DNA was used to work out D and trimming. This table holds about 260,000 clones, about nine tenths found once. The sequence derives from a woman in her forties who had recovered from COVID-19. V usage is TRBV10-2 and J usage is TRBJ1-6; D is unclear. The sequenced sample was peripheral blood. CDR3 DNA sequence: TGCGCCAGCAGGACCGGGAATAATTCACCCCTCCACTTT. This gives the protein CASRTGNNSPLHF.